This TCR beta chain was observed in a study of T cells after yellow fever vaccination. V was clipped by 0 bases and J by 7 bases, with 10 bases between them. Germline V lookup: CDR1 WNHNN, CDR2 SYGVQD (reference sequence). This CDR3 spans 13 amino acids. TCRdb ran MiXCR on the 5' RACE reads and lists one entry per CDR3 protein. The sample yields fewer than 400,000 distinct CDR3 sequences, around a tenth seen once. The specimen was CD4+ T cells sorted from PBMCs, collected 45 days after the yellow fever booster vaccination. This sequence was found in a young man who received the YFV17D yellow fever vaccine. The chain is built from TRBV10-1 and TRBJ2-7; D is uncertain. As DNA, the CDR3 is TGCGCCAGCAGTGAGTCTTTAGGGCAAGAGCAGTACTTC. Its translation is CASSESLGQEQYF.